A single TCR beta chain is shown here with its context. Source study methods: For nucleated cells, counts were estimated from reference gene primer amplification. Only in-frame clones appear in the TCRdb table, and some are missing; sequencing was by immunoSEQ multiplex PCR. V and J calls and clone size are as listed in that table; D and trimming were resolved from the DNA. The sample records 80,000 to 95,000 clones, over 75% being singletons. The V and J ends lost 1 base and 5 bases respectively, with 6 bases between them. CDR3 size: 12 residues. Germline CDR1 and CDR2: LGHDT and YNNKEL (reference sequence). The sample originates from a study of blood T cell repertoires in COVID-19. Background on the study: The United States, Italy and Spain were the sources of the acute and convalescent COVID-19 samples.

The chain has TRBV3-1 (or the pseudogene TRBV3-2) and TRBJ2-7; no definite D call. Sequencing was done on a sample of peripheral blood. This clonotype originated in a man between 65 and 79 years old with acute or convalescent COVID-19. In DNA form, the CDR3 reads TGTGCCAGCAGCCAAGTAATCCACGAGCAGTACTTC. It codes for CASSQVIHEQYF.